In this sample, the clone carrying this T cell receptor beta chain turned up once. The V gene's germline CDR1 is MNHNS and CDR2 SASEGT. The CDR3 has 15 residues. V was clipped by 3 bases and J by 4 bases; unmatched bases: 6. Original processing notes: Amplification of reference gene primers provided the estimated nucleated cell counts. Assay: immunoSEQ multiplex PCR; the TCRdb copy retains only in-frame clones and omits some. From that table come the V and J calls and clone size; the DNA was used to work out D and trimming. This table has a few hundred thousand clones, around 84% appearing once. The data are from a study of blood T cell repertoires in COVID-19.

J is TRBJ1-3 and V is TRBV6-1; 7 nucleotides align to TRBD1. The sequence came from a woman younger than 30 with acute or convalescent COVID-19. Sequenced input: peripheral blood. In DNA form, the CDR3 reads TGTGCCAGCAGTGATATACAGGGGTCCGGAAACACCATATATTTT. Translating it yields CASSDIQGSGNTIYF.